The 3 T cell receptor beta chains in this list originate from one sample, sequenced in a study of T-cell reconstitution after alpha-beta-depleted transplantation in children. Unique molecular identifiers were used to barcode this TCRbeta library. TCRdb used MiXCR to reprocess the PCR reads, holding one entry per CDR3 protein. Found here are approximately 800,000 distinct CDR3 sequences, under 20% of them singletons; the top ten hold roughly 4.8%. The sequencing used PBMCs, mostly from graft donor cells, collected 360 days after TCRalphabeta/CD19-depleted stem cell transplant. The receptor source for this set is a male patient aged 10-17 years who had a stem cell transplant for acute lymphoblastic leukemia, so the T cells may come from the graft donor.

The chain has TRBV12-3 or TRBV12-4 and TRBJ1-5; D possibly corresponds to TRBD1 (6 bases). This CDR3 spans 16 amino acids. V was trimmed by 6 bases and J by 2 bases, leaving 17 bases between them. The CDR3 DNA sequence: TGTGCCAGCAGGCCCAACAGGGCGGGGGGCAATCAGCCCCAGCATTTT. This sequence encodes CASRPNRAGGNQPQHF.

This clonotype was seen a few times. V gene TRBV4-1 combines with J gene TRBJ2-7, with D perhaps matching TRBD1 (5 bases). V shed 1 base and J shed 4 bases, with 8 bases lying between them. This CDR3 spans 13 amino acids. CDR1 and CDR2 (germline): MGHRA, YSYEKL. CDR3: CASSQAQGYEQYF. The CDR3, as DNA: TGCGCCAGCAGCCAAGCCCAGGGATACGAGCAGTACTTC.

This clonotype was seen once. The chain links TRBV20-1 to TRBJ2-7, with D tentatively TRBD1 (5 bases). With 2 bases removed from V and 0 bases from J, the gap between germline ends came to 14 bases. Germline V gene sequence: CDR1 DFQATT, CDR2 SNEGSKA (reference sequence). CDR3 size: 15 residues. For the CDR3, the DNA is TGCAGTGCTAGATTTCCTGACAGCCTCTCCTACGAGCAGTACTTC. Translating it yields CSARFPDSLSYEQYF.